This T cell receptor (beta chain) originates from a study of blood T cell repertoires in COVID-19. Turning to the study itself: Samples came from the United States, Italy and Spain, spanning acute and convalescent COVID-19. The analysed material was cDNA or gDNA that came from T cells, B-cell-depleted T cells, or PBMCs.

As processed by the authors: Nucleated cell number was recorded as an estimate derived from reference gene primer amplification. Repertoires were generated with immunoSEQ multiplex PCR, while TCRdb's copy carries only in-frame clones and drops some. V and J calls and clone size are those listed in that table; D and trimming were worked out from the DNA. This table has nearly 35,000 clones, around 85% appearing once. The CDR3 loop spans 13 amino acids. Trimming stripped 6 bases from V and 2 bases from J, with 9 bases between. Per the germline V gene, CDR1 is SGHKS and CDR2 is YYEKEE (reference sequence).

The origin of this receptor is a human donor with acute or convalescent COVID-19. The donor label of this sample is uncertain. The sequenced sample consisted of peripheral blood. This chain joins TRBV5-5 and TRBJ1-3; D perhaps matches TRBD1 (6 bases). Written as DNA, the CDR3 is TGTGCCAGCAACCCAGGGGCTGGAAACACCATATATTTT. This translates into CASNPGAGNTIYF.